A single sample is the source of the 5 T cell receptor beta chains below, sequenced in a study of T cell responses to AZD1222 COVID-19 vaccine. This table comes from immunoSEQ multiplex PCR, and its TCRdb copy is limited to in-frame clones, with some not included. This table holds about 180,000 clones, about 91% found once. The sample in question was peripheral blood, obtained 28 days after the second AZD1222 dose. Receptors originate from an adult who received the AZD1222 COVID-19 vaccine.

This chain connects TRBV21-1 to TRBJ2-3; TRBD1 is the table's D call and was not checked against the DNA. TRBV21-1 is designated a pseudogene. The CDR3 is 17 amino acids. The CDR3 region is CASSFREGQGCTDTQYF. The CDR3, as DNA: TGTGCCAGCAGCTTTCGGGAAGGACAGGGGTGCACAGATACGCAGTATTTT.

The chain links TRBV19 to TRBJ1-2, with no clear D. The CDR3 consists of 11 residues. Germline V CDR1 and CDR2: LNHDA, SQIVND (reference sequence). Trimming took 8 bases from V and 4 from J, leaving 8 bases between them. The CDR3 loop is CASSSLYGYTF. The CDR3 DNA sequence: TGTGCCAGTTCGTCTCTCTATGGCTACACCTTC. The full variable domain, completed using reference TRBV19 and TRBJ1-2, is DGGITQSPKYLFRKEGQNVTLSCEQNLNHDAMYWYRQDPGQGLRLIYYSQIVNDFQKGDIAEGYSVSREKKESFPLTVTSAQKNPTAFYLCASSSLYGYTFGSGTRLTVV.

This sequence joins TRBV19 and TRBJ1-1; D is unclear. CDR1 and CDR2 (germline): LNHDA, SQIVND (reference sequence). The CDR3 extends over 13 amino acids. Between the trimmed V and J ends, which lost 6 bases and 1 base, there was a span of 9 bases. CDR3 amino acids: CASSVKPNTEAFF. In nucleotides, the CDR3 is TGTGCCAGTAGCGTCAAGCCGAACACTGAAGCTTTCTTT.

The CDR3 DNA reads as TGTGCCAGCGGCAGGCGGGATCTAAACACTGAAGCTTTCTTT. The encoded protein is CASGRRDLNTEAFF. The V gene is TRBV6-5, the J gene TRBJ1-1; no firm D call. CDR3 length: 14 amino acids. The germline CDR1 and CDR2 sequences are MNHEY and SVGAGI. The V end lost 8 bases, the J end lost 2 bases, and 15 bases lay between the germline ends.

V and J are TRBV7-2 and TRBJ1-2; a possible D gene is TRBD1 (6 bases). Trimming took off 2 bases at V and 2 bases at J, with 18 bases between the two ends. This CDR3 region has 17 residues. Germline V gene lookup returns CDR1 SGHTA and CDR2 FQGNSA. In DNA, the CDR3 is TGTGCCAGCAGCTTACCCACAGGGTGGATGGCGAACTATGGCTACACCTTC. It specifies CASSLPTGWMANYGYTF.